This T cell receptor (beta chain) was sequenced during a study of T cell repertoires in cytomegalovirus infection. The wider study: CMV infection together with matching HLA type was indicated by public TCR beta signatures. Points from the study as a whole: Identification of carriers of CMV plus the relevant HLA was performed using cumulative public TCR beta family frequency.

For this clonotype: What it binds is not known.

Each CDR3 protein gets one entry after TCRdb re-called the reads with MiXCR. The table includes 650,000 to 850,000 distinct CDR3 sequences, 25% to 35% detected once. V dropped 0 bases and J dropped 3 bases, with 12 bases sitting between them. The germline V gene encodes CDR1 MGHRA and CDR2 YSYEKL. The CDR3 has 16 residues. V usage is TRBV4-1 and J usage is TRBJ1-3; D unclear. The sample consisted of cultured CD8+ T cells from PBMCs, taken from culture after CMV antigen stimulation. The clonotype comes from a human donor in good health (CMV status not recorded). Some clones in this sample may be carry-over from other donors' samples. The CDR3 DNA is TGCGCCAGCAGCCAAGATAAAGGGCGGAGTGGAAACACCATATATTTT. It yields the protein CASSQDKGRSGNTIYF.